This is a list of T cell receptor beta chains from one sample in a study of blood T cell repertoires in COVID-19. Measured with immunoSEQ multiplex PCR; TCRdb has only the in-frame clones, and not every one. The table lists roughly 300,000 clones, around 90% of them singletons. Sequenced sample: peripheral blood. Receptors originate from a man aged 18 to 29 who had recovered from COVID-19. The CDR3 runs from the conserved cysteine through the conserved F or W. Each record gives: clone size, V gene, D gene, J gene, CDR3 protein, CDR3 DNA. D genes are given only for firm matches. Expanded clones get a size class; other rows say once, few or many, or leave the size out.

clone size: .
V gene: TRBV27
D gene: .
J gene: TRBJ1-4
CDR3 protein: CASSLLSREKLFF
CDR3 DNA: TGTGCCAGCAGTTTACTAAGTCGGGAAAAACTGTTTTTT

clone size: .
V gene: TRBV19
D gene: .
J gene: TRBJ1-4
CDR3 protein: CASSPSVNFNEKLFF
CDR3 DNA: TGTGCCAGTAGTCCGTCTGTTAACTTTAATGAAAAACTGTTTTTT

clone size: .
V gene: TRBV4-1
D gene: .
J gene: TRBJ1-1
CDR3 protein: CASSQAGQGWITEAFF
CDR3 DNA: TGCGCCAGCAGCCAAGCTGGCCAGGGTTGGATCACTGAAGCTTTCTTT

clone size: .
V gene: TRBV3-1/TRBV3-2
D gene: TRBD1
J gene: TRBJ1-2
CDR3 protein: CASRLQGEGYGYTF
CDR3 DNA: TGTGCCAGCAGACTACAGGGGGAAGGCTATGGCTACACCTTC

clone size: .
V gene: TRBV10-3
D gene: TRBD2
J gene: TRBJ2-7
CDR3 protein: CAISELAGVEQYF
CDR3 DNA: TGTGCCATCAGTGAGTTAGCGGGAGTTGAGCAGTACTTC

clone size: .
V gene: TRBV19
D gene: TRBD1
J gene: TRBJ2-5
CDR3 protein: CATSGQGAQTQYF
CDR3 DNA: TGTGCCACCTCCGGACAGGGGGCCCAGACCCAGTACTTC

clone size: once
V gene: TRBV19
D gene: TRBD1
J gene: TRBJ1-3
CDR3 protein: CASSTTGTGDTYSGNTIYF
CDR3 DNA: TGTGCCAGTAGTACCACCGGGACAGGGGACACTTACTCTGGAAACACCATATATTTT

clone size: .
V gene: TRBV6-2/TRBV6-3
D gene: TRBD1
J gene: TRBJ2-1
CDR3 protein: CASSSPGQGSNGLYNEQFF
CDR3 DNA: TGTGCCAGCAGTAGTCCGGGACAGGGGTCAAATGGGCTTTACAATGAGCAGTTCTTC

clone size: .
V gene: TRBV27
D gene: .
J gene: TRBJ1-2
CDR3 protein: CASSFGGLMGGYTF
CDR3 DNA: TGTGCCAGCAGTTTTGGGGGCCTGATGGGTGGCTACACCTTC

clone size: .
V gene: TRBV7-7
D gene: TRBD1
J gene: TRBJ1-1
CDR3 protein: CASSEITGGDTEAFF
CDR3 DNA: TGTGCTAGCAGCGAAATCACAGGGGGGGACACTGAAGCTTTCTTT

clone size: .
V gene: TRBV18
D gene: .
J gene: TRBJ2-2
CDR3 protein: CASSPRGGLNGELFF
CDR3 DNA: TGTGCCAGCTCACCAAGGGGAGGACTTAACGGGGAGCTGTTTTTT

clone size: .
V gene: TRBV19
D gene: TRBD1
J gene: TRBJ1-1
CDR3 protein: CASSMGQVNTEAFF
CDR3 DNA: TGTGCCAGTAGTATGGGACAGGTGAACACTGAAGCTTTCTTT

clone size: .
V gene: TRBV6-1
D gene: .
J gene: TRBJ2-1
CDR3 protein: CASSEAWAANEQFF
CDR3 DNA: TGTGCCAGCAGTGAAGCGTGGGCAGCTAATGAGCAGTTCTTC

clone size: .
V gene: TRBV12-3/TRBV12-4
D gene: TRBD1
J gene: TRBJ1-2
CDR3 protein: CASSTGGHGYTF
CDR3 DNA: TGTGCCAGCAGTACAGGGGGCCATGGCTACACCTTC

clone size: .
V gene: TRBV19
D gene: .
J gene: TRBJ1-5
CDR3 protein: CASSISQGISPQPQHF
CDR3 DNA: TGTGCCAGTAGTATATCTCAGGGCATATCGCCCCAGCCCCAGCATTTT

clone size: .
V gene: TRBV4-3
D gene: TRBD1
J gene: TRBJ1-1
CDR3 protein: CASSRGQGNTEAFF
CDR3 DNA: TGCGCCAGCAGCCGGGGACAGGGGAACACTGAAGCTTTCTTT

clone size: once
V gene: TRBV7-8
D gene: TRBD1
J gene: TRBJ1-1
CDR3 protein: CASSLVIIPQGAGTEAFF
CDR3 DNA: TGTGCCAGCAGCTTAGTCATAATTCCTCAGGGGGCTGGCACTGAAGCTTTCTTT

clone size: .
V gene: TRBV10-3
D gene: .
J gene: TRBJ2-3
CDR3 protein: CAISDSSRGGADTQYF
CDR3 DNA: TGTGCCATCAGTGACTCCAGCAGGGGCGGAGCAGATACGCAGTATTTT

clone size: .
V gene: TRBV5-4
D gene: .
J gene: TRBJ1-1
CDR3 protein: CASSPTVSSPRDTEAFF
CDR3 DNA: TGTGCCAGCAGCCCGACAGTTTCGAGTCCCAGAGACACTGAAGCTTTCTTT

clone size: .
V gene: TRBV27
D gene: .
J gene: TRBJ2-1
CDR3 protein: CASSLSADSTYNEQFF
CDR3 DNA: TGTGCCAGCAGTTTATCGGCGGACTCTACCTACAATGAGCAGTTCTTC

clone size: .
V gene: TRBV5-6
D gene: .
J gene: TRBJ1-4
CDR3 protein: CASSLRTAEKLFF
CDR3 DNA: TGTGCCAGCAGCTTGAGGACTGCAGAAAAACTGTTTTTT

clone size: .
V gene: TRBV11-3
D gene: .
J gene: TRBJ2-2
CDR3 protein: CASSRGDTGELFF
CDR3 DNA: TGTGCCAGCAGCAGAGGCGACACCGGGGAGCTGTTTTTT

clone size: .
V gene: TRBV7-3
D gene: TRBD2
J gene: TRBJ2-7
CDR3 protein: CASSLGGTGTSRYEQYF
CDR3 DNA: TGTGCCAGCAGCTTAGGGGGAACCGGGACTAGCCGGTACGAGCAGTACTTC

clone size: .
V gene: TRBV12-3/TRBV12-4
D gene: TRBD2
J gene: TRBJ2-1
CDR3 protein: CASSLAGGIPFF
CDR3 DNA: TGTGCCAGCAGTTTGGCGGGGGGGATACCGTTCTTC

clone size: .
V gene: TRBV27
D gene: .
J gene: TRBJ1-1
CDR3 protein: CASSLSSGNTEAFF
CDR3 DNA: TGTGCCAGCAGTTTAAGTTCGGGGAACACTGAAGCTTTCTTT

clone size: .
V gene: TRBV11-2
D gene: TRBD1
J gene: TRBJ1-1
CDR3 protein: CASSLAWDRETEAFF
CDR3 DNA: TGTGCCAGCAGCTTAGCCTGGGACAGGGAAACTGAAGCTTTCTTT

clone size: once
V gene: TRBV5-1
D gene: .
J gene: TRBJ1-1
CDR3 protein: CASSLIQGEAFF
CDR3 DNA: TGCGCCAGCAGCTTGATTCAGGGTGAAGCTTTCTTT

clone size: .
V gene: TRBV4-1
D gene: TRBD2
J gene: TRBJ2-7
CDR3 protein: CASSQDGGIAGGSSYEQYF
CDR3 DNA: TGCGCCAGCAGCCAAGATGGCGGAATAGCGGGGGGGAGCTCCTACGAGCAGTACTTC

clone size: .
V gene: TRBV4-1
D gene: .
J gene: TRBJ2-7
CDR3 protein: CASSQEGGGSYEQYF
CDR3 DNA: TGCGCCAGCAGCCAAGAAGGAGGCGGTTCCTACGAGCAGTACTTC

clone size: .
V gene: TRBV5-1
D gene: TRBD1
J gene: TRBJ1-2
CDR3 protein: CASSLQGASYGYTF
CDR3 DNA: TGCGCCAGCAGCCTACAGGGGGCGAGCTATGGCTACACCTTC

clone size: .
V gene: TRBV29-1
D gene: .
J gene: TRBJ1-4
CDR3 protein: CSVNTETNEKLFF
CDR3 DNA: TGCAGCGTGAATACTGAGACTAATGAAAAACTGTTTTTT

clone size: once
V gene: TRBV19
D gene: TRBD1
J gene: TRBJ2-3
CDR3 protein: CASRQGTSTDTQYF
CDR3 DNA: TGTGCCAGCCGACAGGGGACAAGCACAGATACGCAGTATTTT

clone size: .
V gene: TRBV6-5
D gene: TRBD1
J gene: TRBJ2-7
CDR3 protein: CASSNPGQGNYEQYF
CDR3 DNA: TGTGCCAGCAGTAACCCGGGACAGGGGAATTACGAGCAGTACTTC

clone size: .
V gene: TRBV27
D gene: TRBD2
J gene: TRBJ2-7
CDR3 protein: CASSLNGPSGRPTYEQYF
CDR3 DNA: TGTGCCAGCAGTTTAAACGGCCCTAGCGGGAGGCCTACCTACGAGCAGTACTTC

clone size: .
V gene: TRBV5-1
D gene: .
J gene: TRBJ2-7
CDR3 protein: CASSPLGNEQYF
CDR3 DNA: TGCGCCAGCAGCCCACTAGGGAACGAGCAGTACTTC

clone size: .
V gene: TRBV27
D gene: .
J gene: TRBJ1-1
CDR3 protein: CASSSPSTGNTEAFF
CDR3 DNA: TGTGCCAGCAGTTCCCCCTCCACAGGGAACACTGAAGCTTTCTTT

clone size: .
V gene: TRBV3-1/TRBV3-2
D gene: TRBD2
J gene: TRBJ2-2
CDR3 protein: CASSRKGLAGGTGELFF
CDR3 DNA: TGTGCCAGCAGCCGGAAGGGACTAGCGGGAGGAACCGGGGAGCTGTTTTTT

clone size: .
V gene: TRBV11-3
D gene: .
J gene: TRBJ2-1
CDR3 protein: CASSSEVSSYNEQFF
CDR3 DNA: TGTGCCAGCAGCTCCGAGGTCAGCTCCTACAATGAGCAGTTCTTC

clone size: .
V gene: TRBV5-4
D gene: TRBD2
J gene: TRBJ2-3
CDR3 protein: CASSPLAGTDTQYF
CDR3 DNA: TGTGCCAGCAGCCCACTAGCGGGTACAGATACGCAGTATTTT

clone size: .
V gene: TRBV18
D gene: TRBD2
J gene: TRBJ2-1
CDR3 protein: CASSPPSQAGGNEQFF
CDR3 DNA: TGTGCCAGCTCACCCCCCAGTCAAGCGGGAGGCAATGAGCAGTTCTTC

clone size: .
V gene: TRBV18
D gene: .
J gene: TRBJ1-5
CDR3 protein: CASSGPQNQPQHF
CDR3 DNA: TGTGCCAGCTCAGGGCCGCAAAATCAGCCCCAGCATTTT

clone size: .
V gene: TRBV7-9
D gene: TRBD2
J gene: TRBJ2-7
CDR3 protein: CASTSFGSGTTYEQYF
CDR3 DNA: TGTGCCAGCACCTCTTTCGGTAGCGGGACAACCTACGAGCAGTACTTC

clone size: .
V gene: TRBV5-1
D gene: .
J gene: TRBJ2-2
CDR3 protein: CASSVAGGNTGELFF
CDR3 DNA: TGCGCCAGCAGCGTAGCCGGAGGGAACACCGGGGAGCTGTTTTTT

clone size: .
V gene: TRBV18
D gene: TRBD1
J gene: TRBJ2-7
CDR3 protein: CASSPGTGAYEQYF
CDR3 DNA: TGTGCCAGCTCACCAGGGACAGGGGCTTACGAGCAGTACTTC

clone size: .
V gene: TRBV7-9
D gene: .
J gene: TRBJ2-1
CDR3 protein: CATLSSSYNEQFF
CDR3 DNA: TGTGCCACCCTCTCGAGCTCCTACAATGAGCAGTTCTTC

clone size: .
V gene: TRBV4-2
D gene: .
J gene: TRBJ1-3
CDR3 protein: CASSQDDFSSSGNTIYF
CDR3 DNA: TGTGCCAGCAGCCAAGACGATTTCTCGAGCTCTGGAAACACCATATATTTT

clone size: .
V gene: TRBV7-2
D gene: .
J gene: TRBJ2-7
CDR3 protein: CASSLAGGFDEQYF
CDR3 DNA: TGTGCCAGCAGCTTAGCAGGGGGTTTCGACGAGCAGTACTTC

clone size: .
V gene: TRBV5-4
D gene: .
J gene: TRBJ1-3
CDR3 protein: CASSSRSGNTIYF
CDR3 DNA: TGTGCCAGCAGTTCGCGCTCTGGAAACACCATATATTTT

clone size: .
V gene: TRBV10-3
D gene: TRBD1
J gene: TRBJ1-2
CDR3 protein: CAIGEDRDFGYTF
CDR3 DNA: TGTGCCATCGGGGAGGACAGGGATTTTGGCTACACCTTC

clone size: .
V gene: TRBV2
D gene: .
J gene: TRBJ1-2
CDR3 protein: CASSEDRAAYGYTF
CDR3 DNA: TGTGCCAGCAGTGAAGACAGGGCGGCCTATGGCTACACCTTC

clone size: .
V gene: TRBV18
D gene: .
J gene: TRBJ1-5
CDR3 protein: CASSPTREGNQPQHF
CDR3 DNA: TGTGCCAGCTCACCAACCAGGGAGGGCAATCAGCCCCAGCATTTT

clone size: .
V gene: TRBV5-4
D gene: .
J gene: TRBJ1-1
CDR3 protein: CASSSSQGGEAFF
CDR3 DNA: TGTGCCAGCAGCTCATCTCAGGGAGGTGAAGCTTTCTTT

clone size: .
V gene: TRBV3-1/TRBV3-2
D gene: TRBD1
J gene: TRBJ1-1
CDR3 protein: CASSPTGQGLSWTEAFF
CDR3 DNA: TGTGCCAGCAGCCCCACGGGACAGGGTTTATCGTGGACTGAAGCTTTCTTT